This T cell receptor (beta chain) was documented in a study of blood T cells in healthy people across ages. Study-wide points: In long-lived donors, naive CD4+ cell counts and diversity exceeded those of aged donors.

The CDR3 has 16 residues. Germline V gene lookup returns CDR1 SGHRS and CDR2 YFSETQ. Between the trimmed V and J ends, which lost 2 bases and 4 bases, there was a span of 15 bases. The use of a sample-barcoded 5' primer and a J-beta primer mix characterized a second PCR of roughly 7 to 12 cycles. TCRdb passed the 5' RACE reads through MiXCR, listing each CDR3 protein once. This sample has 950,000 to 1,200,000 distinct CDR3 sequences, with less than 45% found just once. On this clonotype itself: The antigen remains undetermined.

The clonotype was recovered from a man aged 18-30 years in good health. V usage is TRBV5-1 and J usage is TRBJ2-2, with a tentative D call TRBD1 (6 bases). Material: blood. Here the CDR3 DNA reads TGCGCCAGCAGCTTTACGGCTACAGGGCCCACCGGGGAGCTGTTTTTT. Encoded protein: CASSFTATGPTGELFF.